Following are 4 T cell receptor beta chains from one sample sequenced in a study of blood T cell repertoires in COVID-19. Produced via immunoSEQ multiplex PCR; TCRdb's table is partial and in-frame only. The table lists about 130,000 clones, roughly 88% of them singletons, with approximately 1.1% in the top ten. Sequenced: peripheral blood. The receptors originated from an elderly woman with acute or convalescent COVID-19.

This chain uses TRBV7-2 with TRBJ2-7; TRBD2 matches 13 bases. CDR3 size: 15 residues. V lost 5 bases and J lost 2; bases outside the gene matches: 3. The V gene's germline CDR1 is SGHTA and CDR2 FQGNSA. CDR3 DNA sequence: TGTGCCAGCAGCCTCGGGACTAGCGGGACCTACGAGCAGTACTTC. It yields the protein CASSLGTSGTYEQYF.

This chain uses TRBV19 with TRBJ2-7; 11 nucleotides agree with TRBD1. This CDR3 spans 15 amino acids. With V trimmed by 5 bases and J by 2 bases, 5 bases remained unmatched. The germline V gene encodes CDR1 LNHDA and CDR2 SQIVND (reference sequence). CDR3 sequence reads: CASSSAGQGAYEQYF. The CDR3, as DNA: TGTGCCAGTAGTTCCGCGGGACAGGGGGCCTACGAGCAGTACTTC.

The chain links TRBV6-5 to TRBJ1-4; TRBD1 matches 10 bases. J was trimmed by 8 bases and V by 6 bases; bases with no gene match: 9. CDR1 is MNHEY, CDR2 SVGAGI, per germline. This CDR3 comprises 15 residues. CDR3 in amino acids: CASRPKDRGLEKLFF. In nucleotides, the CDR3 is TGTGCCAGCAGGCCCAAGGACAGGGGGTTGGAAAAACTGTTTTTT.

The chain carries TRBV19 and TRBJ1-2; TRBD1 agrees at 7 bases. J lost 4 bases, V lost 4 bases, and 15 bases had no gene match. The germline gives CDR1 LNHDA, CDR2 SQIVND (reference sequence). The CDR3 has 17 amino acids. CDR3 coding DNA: TGTGCCAGTAGTACCCCGTTGACAGGGTCGCGTGTCTATGGCTACACCTTC. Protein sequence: CASSTPLTGSRVYGYTF.